Included here is one T cell receptor (beta chain) sequence, with context. In its sample, this clone was seen a few times. It lacks a known antigen. No quality values exist for individual bases; no much larger clone is one base distant. For CDR1 and CDR2, the germline V gene (reference sequence) lists MNHEY and SMNVEV. The CDR3 sequence holds 14 residues, the cysteine and phenylalanine included. Left in the record is the CDR3 DNA by itself, 42 bases read in frame from the first base. V ends up 4 bases short and J 7 bases short, with an unmatched junction base count of 7. The immunoSEQ Assay, a bias-controlled multiplex PCR, was used to amplify TCRbeta CDR3 regions from genomic DNA. The authors' pipeline ran thus. Within the assay, amplification of reference gene primers was used to estimate how many nucleated cells each sample contained. To quantify the absolute abundance of each unique TCRbeta CDR3 rearrangement, sequence reads were collapsed and filtered. For each sample, productive Simpson clonality was calculated as the square root of Simpson's diversity index over productive rearrangements. Drawn from immuneACCESS, this table holds only the in-frame rearrangements with V and J called that TCRdb kept. Clones are partly lost; checked studies trace under half to an unresolved V gene and leave the rest unexplained. The V and J calls and clone size were taken over from that table, and D and trimming were inferred from the DNA. The sample has under 200,000 clones on record, roughly 84% of them singletons. More than 1.5% of the sample lies in the top ten.

The data derive from a study of blood T cell repertoires in COVID-19 (dated by TCRdb to about 2020). As for the study more broadly: The collaborator samples originated in the United States, Italy and Spain and spanned the acute and convalescent phases of COVID-19. The material from the prospective study consisted of cDNA or gDNA derived from T cells, B-cell-depleted T cells, or PBMCs. Deeply sampled blood TCRbeta repertoires from subjects exposed to, actively infected with, or recovered from COVID-19 were included in the dataset. The repertoires were made available in a free public database intended to serve as a resource for research on the immune response to SARS-CoV-2. The samples were drawn from the first 160 participants of the ongoing ImmuneRACE study and from 1,254 subjects provided by 6 global collaborators. The sample metadata nearly always contained a de-identified subject ID, COVID-19 status, age in years and sex. Where HLA class I and class II types were available, the types were taken from metadata supplied by the sample provider, not from assay-based typing.

The paper as a whole reports these results and caveats: The amount of clinical and demographic metadata varied by source and participant and was provided uncurated.

Whole blood was collected in K2EDTA tubes by collaborating institutions according to the institutions' own protocols. For TCRbeta analysis, collaborators shipped samples in one of three forms: frozen whole blood, isolated PBMCs, or DNA extracted from either of those sample types. The sample comprised peripheral blood. The chain links TRBV27 with TRBJ1-2; 9 central nucleotides agree with TRBD1. The TCR originated in a human donor in a cohort sampled during active COVID-19. The CDR3 loop reads CASSSEQGAGGYTF. The nucleotide sequence reads TGTGCCAGCAGTTCAGAACAGGGGGCTGGTGGCTACACCTTC.